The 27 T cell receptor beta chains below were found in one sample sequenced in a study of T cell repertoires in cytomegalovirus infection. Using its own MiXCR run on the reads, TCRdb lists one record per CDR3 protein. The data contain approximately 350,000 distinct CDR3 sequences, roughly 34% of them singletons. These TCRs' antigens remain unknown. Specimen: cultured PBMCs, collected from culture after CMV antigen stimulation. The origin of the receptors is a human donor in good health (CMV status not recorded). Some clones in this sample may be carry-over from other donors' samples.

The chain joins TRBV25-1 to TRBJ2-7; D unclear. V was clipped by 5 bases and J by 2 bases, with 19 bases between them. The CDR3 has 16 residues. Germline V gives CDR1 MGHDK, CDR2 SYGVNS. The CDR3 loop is CASSPCVSYLTYEQYV. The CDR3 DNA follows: TGTGCCAGCAGTCCATGCGTATCGTATTTAACCTACGAGCAGTACGTC.

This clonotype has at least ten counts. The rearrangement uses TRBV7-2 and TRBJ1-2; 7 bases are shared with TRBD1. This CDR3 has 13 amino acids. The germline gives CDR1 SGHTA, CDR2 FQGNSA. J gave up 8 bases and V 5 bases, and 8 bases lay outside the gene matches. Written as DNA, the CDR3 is TGTGCCAGCAGCGAAACCCCAGGGGGGGGCTACACCTTC. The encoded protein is CASSETPGGGYTF.

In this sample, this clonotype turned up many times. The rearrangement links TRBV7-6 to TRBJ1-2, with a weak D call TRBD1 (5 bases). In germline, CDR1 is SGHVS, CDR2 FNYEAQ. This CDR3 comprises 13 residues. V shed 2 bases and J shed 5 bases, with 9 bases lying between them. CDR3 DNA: TGTGCCAGCAGCTTATCCGGGGGTTATGGCTACACCTTC. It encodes CASSLSGGYGYTF.

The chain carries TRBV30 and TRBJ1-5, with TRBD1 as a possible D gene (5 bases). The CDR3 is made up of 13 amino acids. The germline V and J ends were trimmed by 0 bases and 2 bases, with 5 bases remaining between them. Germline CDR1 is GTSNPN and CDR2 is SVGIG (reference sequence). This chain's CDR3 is CAWSVQGNQPQHF. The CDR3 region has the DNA TGTGCCTGGAGTGTACAGGGCAATCAGCCCCAGCATTTT.

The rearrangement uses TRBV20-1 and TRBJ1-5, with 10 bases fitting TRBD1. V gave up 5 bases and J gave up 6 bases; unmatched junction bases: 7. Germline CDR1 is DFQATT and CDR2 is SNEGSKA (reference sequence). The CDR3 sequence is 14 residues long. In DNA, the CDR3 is TGCAGTGCTCGTGGCCGGGACAGGGGTCAGCCCCAGCATTTT. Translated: CSARGRDRGQPQHF.

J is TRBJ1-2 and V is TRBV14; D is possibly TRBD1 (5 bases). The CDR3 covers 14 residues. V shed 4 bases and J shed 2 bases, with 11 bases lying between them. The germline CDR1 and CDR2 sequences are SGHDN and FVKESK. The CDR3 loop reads CASSLAGENYGYTF. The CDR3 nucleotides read TGTGCCAGCAGCCTAGCGGGGGAAAACTATGGCTACACCTTC.

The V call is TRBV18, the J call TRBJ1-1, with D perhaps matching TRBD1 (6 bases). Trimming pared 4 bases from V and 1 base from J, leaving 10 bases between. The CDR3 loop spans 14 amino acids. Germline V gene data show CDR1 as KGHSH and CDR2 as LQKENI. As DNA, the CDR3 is TGTGCCAGCTCACACAGGGCCCCGAACACTGAAGCTTTCTTT. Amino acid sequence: CASSHRAPNTEAFF. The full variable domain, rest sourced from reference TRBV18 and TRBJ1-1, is NAGVMQNPRHLVRRRGQEARLRCSPMKGHSHVYWYRQLPEEGLKFMVYLQKENIIDESGMPKERFSAEFPKEGPSILRIQQVVRGDSAAYFCASSHRAPNTEAFFGQGTRLTVV.

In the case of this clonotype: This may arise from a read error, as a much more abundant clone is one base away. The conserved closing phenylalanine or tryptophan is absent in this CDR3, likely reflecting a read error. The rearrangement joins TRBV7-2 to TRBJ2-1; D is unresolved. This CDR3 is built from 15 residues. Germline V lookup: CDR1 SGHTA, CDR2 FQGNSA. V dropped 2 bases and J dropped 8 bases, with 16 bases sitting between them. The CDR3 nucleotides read TGTGCCAGCAGCTTACTAGACCCCAGGACGGATGAGCAGTTCATC. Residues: CASSLLDPRTDEQFI.

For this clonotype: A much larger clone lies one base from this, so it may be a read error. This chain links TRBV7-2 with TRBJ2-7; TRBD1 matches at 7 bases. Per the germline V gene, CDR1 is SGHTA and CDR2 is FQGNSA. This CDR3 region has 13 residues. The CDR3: CACSPSPGGEQYV. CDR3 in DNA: TGTGCCTGCAGCCCCTCCCCAGGGGGCGAGCAGTACGTC.

In nucleotides, the CDR3 is TGTGCCAGCAGTACCACGGACTGGGTTTTTTATGGCTACACCTTC. Translating gives CASSTTDWVFYGYTF. The genes are TRBV12-3 or TRBV12-4 and TRBJ1-2; D remains unclear. The CDR3 consists of 15 residues. The V and J ends lost 5 bases and 5 bases respectively, with 18 bases between them.

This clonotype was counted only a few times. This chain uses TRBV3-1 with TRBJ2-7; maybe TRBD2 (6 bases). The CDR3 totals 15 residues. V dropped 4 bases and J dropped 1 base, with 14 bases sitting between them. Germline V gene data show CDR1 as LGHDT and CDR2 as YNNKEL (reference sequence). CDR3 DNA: TGTGCCAGCAGCCGCGGTCGGGACTCTTCCTACGAGCAGTACTTC. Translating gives CASSRGRDSSYEQYF.

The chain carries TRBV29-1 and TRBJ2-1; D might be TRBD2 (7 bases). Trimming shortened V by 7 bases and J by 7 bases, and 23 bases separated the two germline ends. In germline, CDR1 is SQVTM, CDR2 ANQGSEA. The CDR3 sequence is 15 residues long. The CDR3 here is CSAFNGGAVLNEQFF. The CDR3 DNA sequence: TGCAGCGCCTTTAATGGGGGGGCCGTATTAAATGAGCAGTTCTTC.

The CDR3 spells CASSPAGGPRELFF. The CDR3 DNA reads as TGCGCCAGCAGCCCCGCGGGAGGGCCCCGGGAGCTGTTTTTT. This chain connects TRBV4-1 to TRBJ2-2; TRBD2 aligns across 9 bases. Germline assignment: CDR1 MGHRA and CDR2 YSYEKL. The V gene end was trimmed by 4 bases and the J gene end by 9 bases; junction bases not matched to a gene: 6. The CDR3 is 14 residues long.

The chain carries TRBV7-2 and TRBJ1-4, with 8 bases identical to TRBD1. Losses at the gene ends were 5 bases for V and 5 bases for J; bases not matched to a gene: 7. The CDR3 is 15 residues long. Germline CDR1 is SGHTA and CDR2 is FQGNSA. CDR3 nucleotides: TGTGCCAGCAGCCAGGACAGGGTCTTCAATGAAAAACTGTTTTTT. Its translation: CASSQDRVFNEKLFF. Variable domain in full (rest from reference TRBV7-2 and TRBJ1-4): GAGVSQSPSNKVTEKGKDVELRCDPISGHTALYWYRQSLGQGLEFLIYFQGNSAPDKSGLPSDRFSAERTGGSVSTLTIQRTQQEDSAVYLCASSQDRVFNEKLFFGSGTQLSVL.

In DNA, the CDR3 is TGTGCCAGCAGGACAGGGGGCCTCATGAACACTGAAGCTTTCTTT. It translates to CASRTGGLMNTEAFF. The J gene is TRBJ1-1, the V gene TRBV28, with 10 positions matching TRBD1. The ends lost 6 bases at V and 0 bases at J; junction bases unmatched: 4. The length of the CDR3 is 15 residues. CDR1 and CDR2 from the germline V gene are MDHEN and SYDVKM.

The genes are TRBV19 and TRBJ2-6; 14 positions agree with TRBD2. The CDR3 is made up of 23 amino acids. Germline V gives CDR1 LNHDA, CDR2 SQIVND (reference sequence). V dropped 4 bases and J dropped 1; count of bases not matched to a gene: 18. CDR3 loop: CASSSIRTSGRLTDLSGANVLTF. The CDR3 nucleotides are TGTGCCAGTAGTAGTATAAGGACTAGCGGGAGGTTAACTGACTTATCTGGGGCCAACGTCCTGACTTTC.

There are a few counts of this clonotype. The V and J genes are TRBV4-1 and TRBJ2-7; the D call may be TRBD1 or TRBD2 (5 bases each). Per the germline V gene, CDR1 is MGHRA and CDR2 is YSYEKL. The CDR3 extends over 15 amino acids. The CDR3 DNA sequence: TGCGCCAGCAGCCAAGAGTCCCAACTATCGGGGCCCCTAACGGTC. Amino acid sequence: CASSQESQLSGPLTV.

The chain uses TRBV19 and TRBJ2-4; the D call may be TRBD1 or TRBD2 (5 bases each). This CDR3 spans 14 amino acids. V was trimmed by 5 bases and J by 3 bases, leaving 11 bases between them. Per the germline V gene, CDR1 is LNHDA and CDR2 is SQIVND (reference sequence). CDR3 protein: CASSQVGDKNIQYF. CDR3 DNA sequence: TGTGCCAGTAGTCAAGTGGGGGACAAAAACATTCAGTACTTC. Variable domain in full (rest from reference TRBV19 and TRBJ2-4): DGGITQSPKYLFRKEGQNVTLSCEQNLNHDAMYWYRQDPGQGLRLIYYSQIVNDFQKGDIAEGYSVSREKKESFPLTVTSAQKNPTAFYLCASSQVGDKNIQYFGAGTRLSVL.

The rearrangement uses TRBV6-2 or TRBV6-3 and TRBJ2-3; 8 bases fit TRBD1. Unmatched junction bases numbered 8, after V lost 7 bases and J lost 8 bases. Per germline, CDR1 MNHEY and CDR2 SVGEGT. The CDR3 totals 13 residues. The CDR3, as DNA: TGTGCCAGCACTTTGGGGACAGGATTTACGCAGTATTTT. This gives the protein CASTLGTGFTQYF.

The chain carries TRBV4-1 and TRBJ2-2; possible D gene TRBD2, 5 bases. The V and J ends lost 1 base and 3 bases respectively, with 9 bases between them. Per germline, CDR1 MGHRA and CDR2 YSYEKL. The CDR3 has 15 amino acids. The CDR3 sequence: CASSQGKEDTGELFF. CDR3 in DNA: TGCGCCAGCAGCCAAGGGAAGGAGGACACCGGGGAGCTGTTTTTT.

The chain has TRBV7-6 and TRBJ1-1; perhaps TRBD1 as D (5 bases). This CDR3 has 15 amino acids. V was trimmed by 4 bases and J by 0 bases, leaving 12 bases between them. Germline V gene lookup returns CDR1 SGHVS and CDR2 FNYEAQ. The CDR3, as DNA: TGTGCCAGCAGCTCCGAAGGGGCCATGAACACTGAAGCTTTCTTT. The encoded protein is CASSSEGAMNTEAFF.

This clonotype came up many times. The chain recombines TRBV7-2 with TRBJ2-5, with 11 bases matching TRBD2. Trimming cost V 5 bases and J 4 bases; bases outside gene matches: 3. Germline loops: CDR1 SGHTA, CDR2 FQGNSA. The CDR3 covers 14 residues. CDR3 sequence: CASSLGTSGETQYF. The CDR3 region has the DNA TGTGCCAGCAGCCTCGGGACTAGCGGAGAGACCCAGTACTTC.

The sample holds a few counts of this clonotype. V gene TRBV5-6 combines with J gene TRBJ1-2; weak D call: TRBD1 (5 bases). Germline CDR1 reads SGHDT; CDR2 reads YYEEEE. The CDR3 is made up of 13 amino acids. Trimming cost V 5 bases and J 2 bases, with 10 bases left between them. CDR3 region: CASSRRGNYGYTF. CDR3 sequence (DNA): TGTGCCAGCAGTAGACGGGGGAACTATGGCTACACCTTC.

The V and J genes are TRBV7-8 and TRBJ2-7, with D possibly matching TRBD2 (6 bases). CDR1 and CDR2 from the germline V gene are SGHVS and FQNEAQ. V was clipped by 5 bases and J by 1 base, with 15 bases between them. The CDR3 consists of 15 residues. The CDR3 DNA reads TGTGCCAGCAGCCCCGTTCGGGCGGGATCCTACGAGCAGTACTTC. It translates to CASSPVRAGSYEQYF.

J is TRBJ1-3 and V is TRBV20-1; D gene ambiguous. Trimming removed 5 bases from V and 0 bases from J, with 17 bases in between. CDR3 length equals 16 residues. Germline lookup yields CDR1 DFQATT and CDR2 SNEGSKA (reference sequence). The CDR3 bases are TGCAGTGCTTCGCCGGGATCTCGTTACTCTGGAAACACCATATATTTT. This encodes CSASPGSRYSGNTIYF.

The DNA of the CDR3 is TGTGCCAGCAGCTTAGAAGAAGGGAATGAAGCTTTCTTT. It codes for CASSLEEGNEAFF. The rearrangement uses TRBV7-8 and TRBJ1-1; D remains unclear. From germline, CDR1 is SGHVS and CDR2 FQNEAQ. CDR3 length: 13 residues. Trimming removed 1 base at V and 7 bases at J, with 10 bases between.

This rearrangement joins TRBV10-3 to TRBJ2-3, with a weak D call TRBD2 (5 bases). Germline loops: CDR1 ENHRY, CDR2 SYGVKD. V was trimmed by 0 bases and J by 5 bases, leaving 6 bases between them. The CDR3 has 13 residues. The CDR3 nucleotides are TGTGCCATCAGTGAGTCCGAGGGAGATACGCAGTATTTT. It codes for CAISESEGDTQYF.